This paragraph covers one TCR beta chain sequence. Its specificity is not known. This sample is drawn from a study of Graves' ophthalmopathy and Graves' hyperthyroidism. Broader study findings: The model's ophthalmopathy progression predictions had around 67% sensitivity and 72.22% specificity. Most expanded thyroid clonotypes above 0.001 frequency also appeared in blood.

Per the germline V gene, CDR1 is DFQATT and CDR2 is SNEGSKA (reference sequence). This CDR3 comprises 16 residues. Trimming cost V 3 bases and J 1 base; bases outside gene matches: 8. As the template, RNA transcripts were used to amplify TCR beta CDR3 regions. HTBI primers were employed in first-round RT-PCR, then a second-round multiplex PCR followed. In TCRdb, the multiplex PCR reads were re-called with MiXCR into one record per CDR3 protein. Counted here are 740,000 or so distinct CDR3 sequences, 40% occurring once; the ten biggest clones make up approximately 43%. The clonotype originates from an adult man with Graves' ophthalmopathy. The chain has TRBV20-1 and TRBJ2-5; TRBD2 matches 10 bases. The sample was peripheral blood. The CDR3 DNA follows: TGCAGTGCTAGTGCAAGACTAGCGGGTGTCCAAGAGACCCAGTACTTC. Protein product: CSASARLAGVQETQYF.